A selection of T cell receptor beta chains follows, all from one sample in a study of response to subunit inactivated influenza vaccine. TCRdb independently ran MiXCR on the RT-PCR reads; one entry per CDR3 protein. The table has under 950,000 distinct CDR3 sequences, over 20% seen once; the top ten hold around 9.6%. This sample comprised PBMCs from blood, obtained more than 4 days after vaccination. These receptors were collected from a man aged 45-65 years who received an inactivated influenza vaccine. CDR3s include the opening cysteine and the closing phenylalanine or tryptophan. The D gene is left open where the match is weak. The size field is filled for only some rows; it gives once, few, many or a size class.

V: TRBV6-4
J: TRBJ2-1
D: TRBD1
size: .
CDR3: CASRRGHAGEQFF
DNA: TGTGCCAGCAGAAGGGGGCACGCGGGTGAGCAGTTCTTC

V: TRBV4-1
J: TRBJ1-3
D: .
size: few
CDR3: CASSQDFRGTIYF
DNA: TGCGCCAGCAGCCAAGATTTCCGGGGGACCATATATTTT

V: TRBV30
J: TRBJ2-7
D: TRBD2
size: .
CDR3: CAWSGEGGIAYEQYF
DNA: TGTGCCTGGAGCGGGGAGGGAGGGATCGCCTACGAGCAGTACTTC

V: TRBV12-3/TRBV12-4
J: TRBJ2-1
D: TRBD2
size: few
CDR3: CASSTSGAYNEQFF
DNA: TGTGCCAGCAGCACTAGCGGAGCTTACAATGAGCAGTTCTTC

V: TRBV5-1
J: TRBJ2-3
D: TRBD1
size: few
CDR3: CASSAGMGTGSTDTQYF
DNA: TGCGCCAGCAGCGCGGGAATGGGGACAGGGAGCACAGATACGCAGTATTTT

V: TRBV15
J: TRBJ2-3
D: .
size: many
CDR3: CATSRENRLTDTQYF
DNA: TGTGCCACCAGCAGAGAAAACAGGCTCACAGATACGCAGTATTTT

V: TRBV4-3
J: TRBJ1-6
D: .
size: few
CDR3: CASSQRGTYNSPLHF
DNA: TGCGCCAGCAGCCAGAGGGGTACCTATAATTCACCCCTCCACTTT

V: TRBV20-1
J: TRBJ2-3
D: TRBD2
size: .
CDR3: CSARVGRARTDTQYF
DNA: TGCAGTGCTAGAGTCGGGAGGGCCCGCACAGATACGCAGTATTTT

V: TRBV5-1
J: TRBJ2-5
D: TRBD2
size: many
CDR3: CASSLAGLETQYF
DNA: TGTGCCAGCAGCCTAGCGGGGTTAGAGACCCAGTACTTC

V: TRBV12-3/TRBV12-4
J: TRBJ2-1
D: TRBD2
size: few
CDR3: CASSLGWTRGNEQFF
DNA: TGTGCCAGCAGTTTAGGGTGGACTAGGGGCAATGAGCAGTTCTTC

V: TRBV20-1
J: TRBJ2-7
D: .
size: .
CDR3: CSARRTDYEQYF
DNA: TGCAGTGCTAGGAGGACAGATTACGAGCAGTACTTC

V: TRBV6-2/TRBV6-3
J: TRBJ2-3
D: .
size: many
CDR3: CASKGLSTDTQYF
DNA: TGTGCCAGCAAAGGACTATCCACAGATACGCAGTATTTT

V: TRBV29-1
J: TRBJ2-1
D: .
size: few
CDR3: CSVEALQGSRINEQFF
DNA: TGCAGCGTTGAAGCTCTACAGGGTTCTAGGATCAATGAGCAGTTCTTC

V: TRBV30
J: TRBJ2-7
D: .
size: .
CDR3: CAWGRGRQGPYEQYF
DNA: TGTGCCTGGGGGAGGGGCCGACAGGGGCCCTACGAGCAGTACTTC

V: TRBV20-1
J: TRBJ2-7
D: TRBD2
size: many
CDR3: CSARDASGGTYEQYF
DNA: TGCAGTGCTAGAGATGCTAGCGGGGGAACCTACGAGCAGTACTTC

V: TRBV2
J: TRBJ1-2
D: .
size: .
CDR3: CASSDGGKLYGYTF
DNA: TGTGCCAGCAGTGATGGGGGAAAGCTCTATGGCTACACCTTC

V: TRBV4-2
J: TRBJ1-2
D: .
size: .
CDR3: CASSQAVSLDYGYTF
DNA: TGTGCCAGCAGCCAAGCAGTCTCTTTAGACTATGGCTACACCTTC

V: TRBV14
J: TRBJ2-5
D: TRBD2
size: .
CDR3: CASSRTSARTGGTQYF
DNA: TGTGCCAGCAGCCGGACTAGCGCCCGGACGGGCGGGACCCAGTACTTC

V: TRBV10-3
J: TRBJ2-2
D: .
size: .
CDR3: CAISDNRVTGELFF
DNA: TGTGCCATCAGTGACAACAGGGTTACCGGGGAGCTGTTTTTT

V: TRBV5-5
J: TRBJ1-2
D: .
size: .
CDR3: CASSITVLNYGYTF
DNA: TGTGCCAGCAGCATAACAGTACTTAACTATGGCTACACCTTC

V: TRBV4-3
J: TRBJ1-6
D: TRBD1
size: .
CDR3: CASSQDRVFSPLHF
DNA: TGCGCCAGCAGCCAGGACAGGGTTTTTTCACCCCTCCACTTT

V: TRBV7-2
J: TRBJ2-7
D: TRBD2
size: few
CDR3: CASSSQRIRLAGEIYEQYF
DNA: TGTGCCAGCAGCTCCCAAAGAATTCGACTAGCGGGAGAAATCTACGAGCAGTACTTC

V: TRBV10-3
J: TRBJ1-4
D: .
size: few
CDR3: CAISESRGEKLFF
DNA: TGTGCCATCAGTGAGTCTCGTGGTGAAAAACTGTTTTTT

V: TRBV5-6
J: TRBJ2-1
D: .
size: few
CDR3: CASSLLEGTLYNEQFF
DNA: TGTGCCAGCAGCTTGTTGGAGGGGACTCTCTACAATGAGCAGTTCTTC

V: TRBV6-2/TRBV6-3
J: TRBJ2-2
D: TRBD2
size: .
CDR3: CASSYRAGVFTGELFF
DNA: TGTGCCAGCAGTTACCGAGCGGGAGTTTTCACCGGGGAGCTGTTTTTT

V: TRBV11-2
J: TRBJ2-5
D: TRBD2
size: many
CDR3: CASSHRPGLAGGSETQYF
DNA: TGTGCCAGCAGCCATCGACCAGGACTAGCGGGAGGGTCAGAGACCCAGTACTTC

V: TRBV20-1
J: TRBJ2-3
D: TRBD1
size: .
CDR3: CSAHKDRDFTDTQYF
DNA: TGCAGTGCTCACAAGGACAGGGACTTCACAGATACGCAGTATTTT

V: TRBV20-1
J: TRBJ2-3
D: TRBD2
size: .
CDR3: CSARGPTSSPTDTQYF
DNA: TGCAGTGCTAGAGGCCCGACTAGCAGCCCAACAGATACGCAGTATTTT

V: TRBV20-1
J: TRBJ2-1
D: .
size: once
CDR3: CSAITGGQYNEQFF
DNA: TGCAGTGCCATAACAGGAGGCCAATACAATGAGCAGTTCTTC

V: TRBV12-3/TRBV12-4
J: TRBJ2-4
D: .
size: .
CDR3: CASMMGESKNIQYF
DNA: TGTGCCAGCATGATGGGGGAATCCAAAAACATTCAGTACTTC

V: TRBV6-5
J: TRBJ2-1
D: .
size: few
CDR3: CASRKGGNEQFF
DNA: TGTGCCAGCAGGAAAGGCGGCAATGAGCAGTTCTTC

V: TRBV10-3
J: TRBJ2-3
D: TRBD2
size: .
CDR3: CAISVGLAGGPDTQYF
DNA: TGTGCCATCAGTGTAGGACTAGCGGGAGGCCCCGATACGCAGTATTTT

V: TRBV10-3
J: TRBJ1-2
D: .
size: few
CDR3: CAILRDQSGYTF
DNA: TGTGCCATCCTCAGGGATCAGTCGGGCTACACCTTC